This T cell receptor (beta chain) was sequenced during a study of CXCR4 blockade with PD-1 therapy in pancreatic cancer. Germline values: CDR1 SGHNT, CDR2 YENEEA. Trimming took 5 bases from V and 0 from J, leaving 14 bases between them. The CDR3 totals 15 residues. TCRdb's table, derived via immunoSEQ multiplex PCR, lists solely in-frame clones and lacks some. Of a few thousand clones in the sample, approximately 45% were seen once. The chain carries TRBV11-3 and TRBJ2-7; perhaps TRBD1 as D (6 bases). The receptor's source is a human donor with pancreatic ductal adenocarcinoma. Sequencing used tumor tissue. CDR3 residues: CASSPGTPVSYEQYF. CDR3 bases: TGTGCCAGCAGCCCCGGGACACCCGTCTCCTACGAGCAGTACTTC.